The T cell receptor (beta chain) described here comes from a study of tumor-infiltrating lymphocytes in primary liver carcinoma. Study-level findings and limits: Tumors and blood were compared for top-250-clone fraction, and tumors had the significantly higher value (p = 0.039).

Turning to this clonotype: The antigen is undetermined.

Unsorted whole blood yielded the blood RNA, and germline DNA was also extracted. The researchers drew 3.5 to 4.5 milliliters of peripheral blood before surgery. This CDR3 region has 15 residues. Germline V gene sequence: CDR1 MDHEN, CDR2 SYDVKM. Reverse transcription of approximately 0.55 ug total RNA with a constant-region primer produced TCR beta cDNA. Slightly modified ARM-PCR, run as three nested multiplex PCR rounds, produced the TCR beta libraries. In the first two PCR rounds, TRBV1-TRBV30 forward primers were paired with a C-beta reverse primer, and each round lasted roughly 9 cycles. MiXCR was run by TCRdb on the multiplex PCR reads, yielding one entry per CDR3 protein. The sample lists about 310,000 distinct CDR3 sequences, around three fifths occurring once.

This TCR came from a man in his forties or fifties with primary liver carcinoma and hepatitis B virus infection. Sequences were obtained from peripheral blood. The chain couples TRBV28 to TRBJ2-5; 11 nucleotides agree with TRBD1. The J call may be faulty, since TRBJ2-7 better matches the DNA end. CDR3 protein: CASSPPGTGGYEQYF. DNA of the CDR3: TGTGCCAGCAGCCCTCCTGGGACAGGGGGCTACGAGCAGTACTTC.